Sequencing of this T cell receptor (beta chain) was carried out in a study of blood T cell repertoires in COVID-19. Study at large: The study drew acute and convalescent COVID-19 samples from the United States, Italy and Spain. The analysed material was cDNA or gDNA that came from T cells, B-cell-depleted T cells, or PBMCs.

In the authors' methods: Amplification with reference gene primers provided the estimates of nucleated cell counts. Libraries were prepared by immunoSEQ multiplex PCR; TCRdb keeps only in-frame clonotypes and omits some of them. D and trimming come from the DNA, and the V and J calls and clone size come from that table. The table shows 70,000 to 85,000 clones, with roughly 87% occurring only once. There are 13 residues in the CDR3. V was trimmed by 2 bases and J by 1 base, leaving 5 bases between them. Germline assignment: CDR1 KGHSH and CDR2 LQKENI. The sequence was collected from an elderly man with acute or convalescent COVID-19. The sample taken for sequencing was peripheral blood. V and J are TRBV18 and TRBJ1-1, with D uncertain. The CDR3 nucleotides are TGTGCCAGCTCACCAGCAGGGAACACTGAAGCTTTCTTT. This sequence encodes CASSPAGNTEAFF.